The rows below give T cell receptor beta chains drawn from one sample of a study of blood T cell repertoires in COVID-19. Data came from immunoSEQ multiplex PCR; TCRdb stores just in-frame clones and leaves some out. Altogether about 210,000 clones are present, over 80% being singletons, with the ten largest covering approximately 1.1%. The specimen sequenced was PBMCs or T cells enriched from blood (not recorded which). The receptors stem from a man aged 25-45 years who had recovered from COVID-19. Each CDR3 is given with its conserved first and last residue. Fields, in order: clone size, J gene, V gene, D gene, CDR3 protein, CDR3 DNA. D genes are given only for firm matches. Clone size is not always given. Where it is, it says once, few, many or a class for expanded clones.

NA | TRBJ1-2 | TRBV7-2 | TRBD1 | CASSLGDRDWDYGYTF | TGTGCCAGCAGCTTAGGCGACAGGGATTGGGACTATGGCTACACCTTC
NA | TRBJ2-4 | TRBV10-3 | TRBD2 | CAISASSGLGGIQYF | TGTGCCATTTCGGCCAGTTCGGGACTAGGGGGCATTCAGTACTTC
few | TRBJ2-3 | TRBV4-3 | TRBD2 | CASSQDVAGGGRYF | TGCGCCAGCAGCCAAGACGTAGCGGGAGGGGGACGGTATTTT
NA | TRBJ2-5 | TRBV27 | NA | CASSLGGGVGWETQYF | TGTGCCAGCAGTTTAGGGGGGGGCGTTGGCTGGGAGACCCAGTACTTC
NA | TRBJ2-7 | TRBV28 | TRBD2 | CASSSPGGGSGSYEQYF | TGTGCCAGCAGTTCCCCCGGGGGGGGAAGTGGATCCTACGAGCAGTACTTC
NA | TRBJ1-1 | TRBV6-5 | TRBD1 | CASSYQQGMNTEAFF | TGTGCCAGCAGTTACCAACAGGGGATGAACACTGAAGCTTTCTTT
NA | TRBJ2-4 | TRBV7-9 | NA | CASSQGLGLLAKNIQYF | TGTGCCAGCAGCCAGGGGCTGGGACTACTAGCCAAAAACATTCAGTACTTC
NA | TRBJ2-7 | TRBV19 | NA | CASSIGAPGLRYEQYF | TGTGCCAGTAGTATAGGCGCACCAGGTCTAAGGTACGAGCAGTACTTC
NA | TRBJ1-1 | TRBV12-3/TRBV12-4 | NA | CASQGQTVTEAFF | TGTGCCAGCCAGGGGCAGACCGTCACTGAAGCTTTCTTT
NA | TRBJ1-5 | TRBV29-1 | NA | CSVGAGFNQPQHF | TGCAGCGTTGGGGCTGGGTTCAATCAGCCCCAGCATTTT
NA | TRBJ2-5 | TRBV2 | TRBD2 | CASSHRTSGVLQETQYF | TGTGCCAGCAGTCATAGGACTAGCGGGGTGCTCCAAGAGACCCAGTACTTC
NA | TRBJ2-1 | TRBV6-5 | TRBD2 | CASSLGGGYNEQFF | TGTGCCAGCAGTTTGGGCGGGGGGTACAATGAGCAGTTCTTC
NA | TRBJ2-7 | TRBV3-1/TRBV3-2 | TRBD1 | CASRQGAAGEQYF | TGTGCCAGCAGACAGGGGGCCGCGGGCGAGCAGTACTTC
NA | TRBJ1-2 | TRBV7-9 | NA | CASSLGPGGFTF | TGTGCCAGCAGCTTGGGACCAGGAGGGTTTACCTTC
NA | TRBJ1-6 | TRBV30 | NA | CAWRQGRGNYSPLHF | TGTGCCTGGAGACAGGGCAGGGGTAATTATTCACCCCTCCACTTT
few | TRBJ2-2 | TRBV28 | TRBD1 | CASSSDRAPGELFF | TGTGCCAGCAGTTCTGACAGGGCCCCCGGGGAGCTGTTTTTT
once | TRBJ2-3 | TRBV10-1 | NA | CASSTGLAVSTDTQYF | TGCGCCAGCAGTACCGGGTTAGCGGTTAGCACAGATACGCAGTATTTT
NA | TRBJ1-3 | TRBV11-2 | TRBD1 | CASSLGTGSSGNTIYF | TGTGCCAGCAGCTTGGGGACAGGGAGCTCTGGAAACACCATATATTTT
NA | TRBJ2-5 | TRBV19 | TRBD2 | CASSPGLAGLQETQYF | TGTGCCAGTAGTCCGGGCCTAGCGGGGTTACAAGAGACCCAGTACTTC
NA | TRBJ1-2 | TRBV16 | NA | CASSQYRYGYTF | TGTGCCAGCAGCCAATACCGGTATGGCTACACCTTC
NA | TRBJ1-2 | TRBV2 | NA | CASSAGGYTF | TGTGCCAGCAGTGCGGGGGGCTACACCTTC
NA | TRBJ2-7 | TRBV7-8 | TRBD1 | CASSFSTGGAEQYF | TGTGCCAGCAGCTTTAGTACAGGGGGCGCAGAGCAGTACTTC
few | TRBJ2-7 | TRBV6-5 | NA | CASSYSQGEQYF | TGTGCCAGCAGTTACTCGCAGGGCGAGCAGTACTTC
NA | TRBJ2-1 | TRBV10-3 | NA | CAISKGYNEQFF | TGTGCCATCAGTAAGGGGTACAATGAGCAGTTCTTC
NA | TRBJ2-1 | TRBV4-1 | TRBD1 | CASSHRGQGVSPSYNEQFF | TGCGCCAGCAGCCATAGGGGACAGGGGGTTTCTCCTTCCTACAATGAGCAGTTCTTC
once | TRBJ1-2 | TRBV5-6 | NA | CASSFQGVVYGYTF | TGTGCCAGCAGCTTTCAGGGTGTAGTCTATGGCTACACCTTC
NA | TRBJ1-5 | TRBV14 | NA | CASFDGASFLMKQPQHF | TGTGCCAGCTTCGATGGGGCCTCGTTCCTCATGAAGCAGCCCCAGCATTTT
NA | TRBJ1-5 | TRBV7-8 | NA | CASSLDRANNQPQHF | TGTGCCAGCAGCTTAGACAGGGCCAACAATCAGCCCCAGCATTTT
NA | TRBJ1-4 | TRBV5-1 | NA | CASTRRPGDNEKLFF | TGCGCCAGCACCCGACGGCCAGGGGATAATGAAAAACTGTTTTTT
NA | TRBJ1-4 | TRBV6-5 | NA | CASSRTVVLNEKLFF | TGTGCCAGCAGTCGAACAGTCGTCCTTAATGAAAAACTGTTTTTT
NA | TRBJ1-5 | TRBV6-5 | NA | CASSYSRGWGQPQHF | TGTGCCAGCAGTTACTCGAGAGGGTGGGGTCAGCCCCAGCATTTT
NA | TRBJ1-6 | TRBV4-1 | NA | CASSQDVWDNYNSPLHF | TGCGCCAGCAGCCAAGATGTTTGGGACAACTATAATTCACCCCTCCACTTT
NA | TRBJ2-3 | TRBV27 | TRBD2 | CASSLGLAGGATDTQYF | TGTGCCAGCAGTTTAGGACTAGCGGGAGGGGCCACAGATACGCAGTATTTT
once | TRBJ2-1 | TRBV6-5 | TRBD2 | CASRTSGGFYNEQFF | TGTGCCAGCCGGACTAGCGGGGGTTTTTACAATGAGCAGTTCTTC
NA | TRBJ2-5 | TRBV13 | TRBD1 | CASSLGDRGSETQYF | TGTGCCAGCAGCTTAGGGGACAGGGGTTCAGAGACCCAGTACTTC
once | TRBJ1-1 | TRBV27 | NA | CASSREVVGTEAFF | TGTGCCAGCAGTAGGGAGGTGGTCGGTACTGAAGCTTTCTTT
once | TRBJ1-5 | TRBV24-1 | NA | CATSDYDIGNQPQHF | TGTGCCACCAGTGATTATGACATCGGCAATCAGCCCCAGCATTTT
NA | TRBJ2-7 | TRBV6-1 | TRBD1 | CASSDSGQGSNEQYF | TGTGCCAGCAGTGATTCGGGACAGGGGTCCAACGAGCAGTACTTC
NA | TRBJ1-1 | TRBV4-2 | NA | CASSPPDIEGRGEAFF | TGTGCCAGCAGCCCACCTGATATTGAGGGGCGGGGGGAAGCTTTCTTT
NA | TRBJ2-1 | TRBV29-1 | TRBD1 | CSVEGRQGAYNEQFF | TGCAGCGTTGAAGGCCGACAGGGCGCCTACAATGAGCAGTTCTTC
NA | TRBJ1-1 | TRBV24-1 | NA | CATTGHTDTEAFF | TGTGCCACCACGGGACATACGGACACTGAAGCTTTCTTT
once | TRBJ2-5 | TRBV7-9 | NA | CASSLGQGWETQYF | TGTGCCAGCAGCTTGGGGCAGGGATGGGAGACCCAGTACTTC
NA | TRBJ2-3 | TRBV2 | TRBD2 | CASSGSEREGAQYF | TGTGCCAGCAGTGGATCGGAGCGGGAGGGCGCGCAGTATTTT
NA | TRBJ2-3 | TRBV4-1 | TRBD2 | CASSQVGTSGREDTQYF | TGCGCCAGCAGCCAAGTTGGGACTAGCGGGAGGGAAGATACGCAGTATTTT
NA | TRBJ2-5 | TRBV7-2 | NA | CASSLKAGRVETQYF | TGTGCCAGCAGCTTAAAGGCAGGGCGCGTAGAGACCCAGTACTTC
few | TRBJ2-1 | TRBV27 | NA | CASSFLSGERHNEQFF | TGTGCCAGCAGTTTCTTGTCGGGGGAGAGGCACAATGAGCAGTTCTTC
NA | TRBJ1-5 | TRBV2 | TRBD1 | CASSPGTGNQPQHF | TGTGCCAGCAGTCCCGGGACAGGCAATCAGCCCCAGCATTTT
once | TRBJ1-6 | TRBV10-2 | NA | CASSELRTYRWDSPLHF | TGCGCCAGCAGTGAGCTTAGGACTTATCGCTGGGATTCACCCCTCCACTTT
NA | TRBJ1-2 | TRBV30 | NA | CAWSPRTGPLNYGYTF | TGTGCCTGGAGCCCGCGCACAGGTCCCCTTAACTATGGCTACACCTTC
NA | TRBJ2-2 | TRBV4-3 | TRBD2 | CASSRFAGDGFAGELFF | TGCGCCAGCAGCCGATTCGCGGGAGATGGATTCGCCGGGGAGCTGTTTTTT